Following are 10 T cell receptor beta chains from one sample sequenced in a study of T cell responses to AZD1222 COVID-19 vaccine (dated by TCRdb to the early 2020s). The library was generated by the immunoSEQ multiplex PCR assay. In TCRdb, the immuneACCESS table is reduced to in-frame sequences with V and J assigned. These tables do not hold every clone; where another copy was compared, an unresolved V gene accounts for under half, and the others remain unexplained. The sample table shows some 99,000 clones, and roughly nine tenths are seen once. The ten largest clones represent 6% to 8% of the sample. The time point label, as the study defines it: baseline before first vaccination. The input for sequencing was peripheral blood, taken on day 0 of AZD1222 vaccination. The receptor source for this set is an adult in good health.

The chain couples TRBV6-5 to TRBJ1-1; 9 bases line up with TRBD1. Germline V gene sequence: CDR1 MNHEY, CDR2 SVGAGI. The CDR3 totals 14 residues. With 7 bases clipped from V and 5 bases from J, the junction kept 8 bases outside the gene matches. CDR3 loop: CASTPTGGRTEAFF. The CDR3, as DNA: TGTGCCAGCACCCCGACAGGGGGGAGAACTGAAGCTTTCTTT.

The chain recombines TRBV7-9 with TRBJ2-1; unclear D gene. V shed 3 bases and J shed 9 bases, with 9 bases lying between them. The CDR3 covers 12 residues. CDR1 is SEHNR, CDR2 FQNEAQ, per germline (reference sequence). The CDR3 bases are TGTGCCAGCAGCTTTAGTGCCGGTGAGCAGTTCTTC. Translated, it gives CASSFSAGEQFF.

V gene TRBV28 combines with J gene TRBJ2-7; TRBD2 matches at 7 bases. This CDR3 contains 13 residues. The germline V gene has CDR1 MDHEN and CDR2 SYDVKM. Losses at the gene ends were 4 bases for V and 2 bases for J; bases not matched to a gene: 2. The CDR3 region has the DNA TGTGCCAGCAGTTCCGCGGGGGCCTACGAGCAGTACTTC. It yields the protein CASSSAGAYEQYF.

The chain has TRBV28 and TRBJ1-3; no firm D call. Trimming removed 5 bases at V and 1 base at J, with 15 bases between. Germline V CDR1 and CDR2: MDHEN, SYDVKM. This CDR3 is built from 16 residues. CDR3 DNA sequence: TGTGCCAGCAGTCAACCCCTCGTCACTTCTGGAAACACCATATATTTT. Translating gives CASSQPLVTSGNTIYF. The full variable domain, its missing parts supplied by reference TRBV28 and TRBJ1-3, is DVKVTQSSRYLVKRTGEKVFLECVQDMDHENMFWYRQDPGLGLRLIYFSYDVKMKEKGDIPEGYSVSREKKERFSLILESASTNQTSMYLCASSQPLVTSGNTIYFGEGSWLTVV.

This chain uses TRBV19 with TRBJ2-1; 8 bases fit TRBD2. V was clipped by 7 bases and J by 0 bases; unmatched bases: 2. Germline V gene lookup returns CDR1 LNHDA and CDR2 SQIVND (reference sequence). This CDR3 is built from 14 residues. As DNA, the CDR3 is TGTGCCAGTAAGCGGGAGTACTCCTACAATGAGCAGTTCTTC. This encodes CASKREYSYNEQFF.

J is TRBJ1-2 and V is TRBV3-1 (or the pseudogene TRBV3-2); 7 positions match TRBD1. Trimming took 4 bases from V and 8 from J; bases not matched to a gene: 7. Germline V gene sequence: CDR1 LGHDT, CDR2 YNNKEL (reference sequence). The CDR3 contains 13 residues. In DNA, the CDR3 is TGTGCCAGCAGCCTAACCCGGACAGGCGGCTACACCTTC. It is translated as CASSLTRTGGYTF.

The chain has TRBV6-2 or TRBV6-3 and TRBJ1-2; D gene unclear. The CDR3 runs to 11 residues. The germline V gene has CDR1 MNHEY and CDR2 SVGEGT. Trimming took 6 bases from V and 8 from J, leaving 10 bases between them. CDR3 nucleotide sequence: TGTGCCAGCAGCCACGGTCGGGGCTACACCTTC. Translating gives CASSHGRGYTF.

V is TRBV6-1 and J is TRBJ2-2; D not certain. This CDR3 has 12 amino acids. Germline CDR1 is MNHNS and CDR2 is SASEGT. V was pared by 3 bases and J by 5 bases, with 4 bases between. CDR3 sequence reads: CASSDRTGELFF. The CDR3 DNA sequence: TGTGCCAGCAGTGACAGAACCGGGGAGCTGTTTTTT.

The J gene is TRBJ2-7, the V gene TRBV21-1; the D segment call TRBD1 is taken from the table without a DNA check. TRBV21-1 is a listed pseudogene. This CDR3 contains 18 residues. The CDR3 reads CASSKGGKGDRTPYEQYF. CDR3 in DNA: TGTGCCAGCAGCAAAGGAGGAAAGGGGGACAGGACCCCCTACGAGCAGTACTTC.

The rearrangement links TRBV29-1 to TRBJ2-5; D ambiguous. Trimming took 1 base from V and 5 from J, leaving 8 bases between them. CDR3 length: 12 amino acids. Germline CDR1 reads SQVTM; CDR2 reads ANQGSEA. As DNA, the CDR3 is TGCAGCGTTGAAGTAAGCTCGGAGACCCAGTACTTC. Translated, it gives CSVEVSSETQYF.